The source of this T cell receptor beta chain is a study of identical twins. One entry per CDR3 protein, called by TCRdb with MiXCR from the 5' RACE reads. The data show 260,000 or so distinct CDR3 sequences, with 7.5% seen just once and under 6% held by the top ten. Study results and limitations: Part of the zero-insertion signal could reflect confounding by invariant MAIT and iNKT cells.

This CDR3 comprises 14 residues. In germline, CDR1 is WSHSY, CDR2 SAAADI. V was cut by 0 bases and J by 4 bases, with 10 bases left in between. A word on this clonotype: Antigen specificity is unknown.

Another study also made use of these data, one on yellow fever vaccine responses in identical twins.

The specimen sequenced was CD8+ T cells sorted from blood. The chain uses TRBV10-2 and TRBJ2-7, with D hard to call. The source is a woman younger than 30 in good health. This CDR3 is CASSESTWAYEQYF. In nucleotides, the CDR3 is TGCGCCAGCAGTGAGTCGACTTGGGCTTACGAGCAGTACTTC.